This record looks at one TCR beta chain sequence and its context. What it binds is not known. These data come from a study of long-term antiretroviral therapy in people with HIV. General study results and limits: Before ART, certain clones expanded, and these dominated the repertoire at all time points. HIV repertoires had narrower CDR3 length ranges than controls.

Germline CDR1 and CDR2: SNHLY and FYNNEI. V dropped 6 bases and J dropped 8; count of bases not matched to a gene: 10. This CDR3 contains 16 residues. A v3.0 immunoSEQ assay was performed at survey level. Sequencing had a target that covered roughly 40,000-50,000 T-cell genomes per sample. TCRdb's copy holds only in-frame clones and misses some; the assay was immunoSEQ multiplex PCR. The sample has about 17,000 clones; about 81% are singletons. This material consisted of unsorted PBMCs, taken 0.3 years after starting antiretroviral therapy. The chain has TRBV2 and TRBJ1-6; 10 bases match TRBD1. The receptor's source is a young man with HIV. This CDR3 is CASRERDRGSDSPLHF. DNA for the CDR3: TGTGCCAGCAGGGAGAGGGACAGGGGATCGGATTCACCCCTCCACTTT.